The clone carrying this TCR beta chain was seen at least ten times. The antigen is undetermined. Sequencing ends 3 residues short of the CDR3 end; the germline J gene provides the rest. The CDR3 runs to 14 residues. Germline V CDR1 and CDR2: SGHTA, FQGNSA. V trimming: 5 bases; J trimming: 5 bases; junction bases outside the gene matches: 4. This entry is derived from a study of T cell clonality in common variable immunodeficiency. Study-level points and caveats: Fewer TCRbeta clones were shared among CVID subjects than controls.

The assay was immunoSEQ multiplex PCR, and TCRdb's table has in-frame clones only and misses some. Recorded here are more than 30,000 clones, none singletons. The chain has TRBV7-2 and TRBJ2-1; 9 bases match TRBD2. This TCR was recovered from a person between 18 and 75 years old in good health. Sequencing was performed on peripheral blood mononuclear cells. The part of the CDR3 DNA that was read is TGTGCCAGCAGCGGGCTAGCGGGAAACAATGAG. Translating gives CASSGLAGNNE. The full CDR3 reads CASSGLAGNNEQFF.